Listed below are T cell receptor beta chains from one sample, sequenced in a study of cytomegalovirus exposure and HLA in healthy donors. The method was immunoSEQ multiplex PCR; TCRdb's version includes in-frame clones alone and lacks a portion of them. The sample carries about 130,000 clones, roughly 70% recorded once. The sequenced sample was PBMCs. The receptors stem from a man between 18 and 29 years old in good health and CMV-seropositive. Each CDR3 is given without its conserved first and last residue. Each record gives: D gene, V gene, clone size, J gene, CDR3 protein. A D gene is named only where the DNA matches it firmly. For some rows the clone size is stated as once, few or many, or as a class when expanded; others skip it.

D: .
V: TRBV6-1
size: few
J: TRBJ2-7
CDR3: ASSPGGGSYEQY

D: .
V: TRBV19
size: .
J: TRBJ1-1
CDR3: ASSNRYTEAF

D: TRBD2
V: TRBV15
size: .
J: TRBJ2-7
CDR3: ATSRGTTGGDEQY

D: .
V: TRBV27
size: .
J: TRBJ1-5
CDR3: ASSSSMGKSQH

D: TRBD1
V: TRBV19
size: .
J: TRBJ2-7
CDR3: ASSPGQLYEQY

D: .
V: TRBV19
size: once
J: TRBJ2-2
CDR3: ASSIGQSNTGELF

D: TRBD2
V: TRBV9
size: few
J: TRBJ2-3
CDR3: ASSHGLVTDTQY

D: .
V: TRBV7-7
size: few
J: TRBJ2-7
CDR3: ASSLRQSYEQY

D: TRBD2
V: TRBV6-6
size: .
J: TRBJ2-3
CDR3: ASSYSGTSPTDTQY

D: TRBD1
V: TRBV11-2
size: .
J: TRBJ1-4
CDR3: ASSRTGDNEKLF

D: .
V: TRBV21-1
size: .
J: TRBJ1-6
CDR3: ASPDRGPVGGSPLH

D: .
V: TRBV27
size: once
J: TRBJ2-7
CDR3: ASSLGGHLYEQY

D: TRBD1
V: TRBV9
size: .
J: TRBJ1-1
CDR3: ASSPQGTEAF

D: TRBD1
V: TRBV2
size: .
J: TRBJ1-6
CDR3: ASSGTGGANSPLH

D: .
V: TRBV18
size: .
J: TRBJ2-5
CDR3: ASSPTQGKETQY

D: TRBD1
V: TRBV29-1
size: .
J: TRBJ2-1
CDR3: SVSQGAYEQF

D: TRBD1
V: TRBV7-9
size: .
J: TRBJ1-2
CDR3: ASSRDRNYGYT

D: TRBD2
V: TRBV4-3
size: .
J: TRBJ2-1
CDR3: ASSQDLPGGPTYNEQF

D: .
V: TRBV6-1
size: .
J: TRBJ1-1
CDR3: ASSVWRNTEAF

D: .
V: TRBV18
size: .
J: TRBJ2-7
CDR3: ASSPGKGLYEQY

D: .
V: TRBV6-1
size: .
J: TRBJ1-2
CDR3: ASRPSGIYGYT

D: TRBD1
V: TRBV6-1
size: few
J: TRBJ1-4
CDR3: ASRVTGGGEKLF

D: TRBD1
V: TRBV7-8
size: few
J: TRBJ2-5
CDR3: ASEGTDQETQY

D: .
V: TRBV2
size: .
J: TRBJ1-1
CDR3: ASSPRGAGANTEAF

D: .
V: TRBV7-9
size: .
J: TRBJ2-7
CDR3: ASSRDRTDIHEQY

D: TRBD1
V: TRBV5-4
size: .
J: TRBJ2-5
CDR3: ASSPGQGRDQETQY

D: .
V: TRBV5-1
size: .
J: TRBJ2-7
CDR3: ASSGDTNTYEQY

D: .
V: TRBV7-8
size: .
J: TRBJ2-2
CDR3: ACSLSGNTGELF

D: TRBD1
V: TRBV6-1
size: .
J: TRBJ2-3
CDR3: ASSARGPDTQY

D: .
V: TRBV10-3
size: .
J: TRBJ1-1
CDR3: ATTSAGVTEAF

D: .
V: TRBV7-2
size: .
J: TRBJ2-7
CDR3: ASSFAVAYEQY

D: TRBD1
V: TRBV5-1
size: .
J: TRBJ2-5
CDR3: ASSSGTGQETQY

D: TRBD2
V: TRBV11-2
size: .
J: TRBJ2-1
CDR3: ASSLRGSGELYNEQF

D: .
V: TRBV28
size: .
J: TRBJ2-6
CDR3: ASSLRQGRKGANVLT

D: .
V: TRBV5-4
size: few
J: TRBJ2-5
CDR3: ASSRHNQRETQY

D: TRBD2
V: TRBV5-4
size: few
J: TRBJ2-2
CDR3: ASLRWGGTGELF

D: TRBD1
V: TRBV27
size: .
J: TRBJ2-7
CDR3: ASRTGGSGYEQY

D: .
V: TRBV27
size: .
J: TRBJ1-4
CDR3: ASSLWGRKLF

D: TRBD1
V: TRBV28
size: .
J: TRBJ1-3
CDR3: ASRPGTGPGFGNTIY

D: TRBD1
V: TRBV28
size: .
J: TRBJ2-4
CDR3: ASSPLGTGLAKNIQY

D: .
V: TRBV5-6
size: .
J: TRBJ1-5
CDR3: ASSTLGADSGPQH

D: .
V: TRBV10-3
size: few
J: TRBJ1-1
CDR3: AIAAGAEAF

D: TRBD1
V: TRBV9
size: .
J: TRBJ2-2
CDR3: ASSVGTGAGELF

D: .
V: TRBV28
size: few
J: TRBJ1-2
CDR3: ASSLKGLRGYT

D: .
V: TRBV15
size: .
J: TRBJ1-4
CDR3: ATNSYSAGDNEKLF

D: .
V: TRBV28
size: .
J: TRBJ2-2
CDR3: ATSTGELF

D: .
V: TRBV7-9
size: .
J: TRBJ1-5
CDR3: ASSLGAGHNQPQH

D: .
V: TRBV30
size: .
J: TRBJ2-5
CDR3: AWSGTGQETQY

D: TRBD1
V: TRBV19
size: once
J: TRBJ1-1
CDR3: AAGTGQGIWNTEAF

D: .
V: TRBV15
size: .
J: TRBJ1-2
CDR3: ATSRDYLADGYT

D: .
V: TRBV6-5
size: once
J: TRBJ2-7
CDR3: ASSYSQAAPYEQY